Presented here are 29 T cell receptor beta chains from one specimen sequenced in a study of blood T cell repertoires in COVID-19. Profiled with immunoSEQ multiplex PCR; TCRdb holds only in-frame clones, not every one. This table has more than 250,000 clones, 88% appearing once. Sequenced material: PBMCs or T cells enriched from blood (not recorded which). The receptors were gathered from a woman aged 40 to 55 with acute COVID-19.

The chain carries TRBV19 and TRBJ2-5, with a tentative D call TRBD1 (5 bases). The CDR3 is 14 residues long. V lost 3 bases, J lost 5 bases, and 13 bases lay in between. Per germline, CDR1 LNHDA and CDR2 SQIVND (reference sequence). The CDR3 loop is CASSIGRGGETQYF. DNA of the CDR3: TGTGCCAGTAGTATTGGTAGGGGTGGGGAGACCCAGTACTTC.

The chain links TRBV3-1 (or the pseudogene TRBV3-2) to TRBJ2-7; D perhaps matches TRBD2 (6 bases). The CDR3 extends over 16 amino acids. Trimming removed 0 bases at V and 1 base at J, with 13 bases between. CDR1 and CDR2 (germline): LGHDT, YNNKEL (reference sequence). This CDR3 is CASSQDISGRSYEQYV. Here the CDR3 DNA reads TGTGCCAGCAGCCAAGATATCTCAGGGAGGTCCTACGAGCAGTACGTC.

The genes are TRBV18 and TRBJ1-6; 7 bases are a match to TRBD1. The ends lost 4 bases at V and 10 bases at J; junction bases unmatched: 13. Germline-derived CDR1 and CDR2 are KGHSH and LQKENI. The CDR3 loop spans 16 amino acids. The DNA of the CDR3 is TGTGCCAGCTCACGAGAAGTAGCGGGACAGCGGTCACCCCTCCACTTT. Residues: CASSREVAGQRSPLHF.

The chain joins TRBV11-2 to TRBJ2-5; D possibly corresponds to TRBD2 (5 bases). Per germline, CDR1 SGHAT and CDR2 FQNNGV. There are 14 residues in the CDR3. The V end lost 5 bases, the J end lost 4 bases, and 14 bases lay between the germline ends. CDR3 DNA: TGTGCCAGCAGCCCTAGCCGGGTCGCAGAGACCCAGTACTTC. Protein sequence: CASSPSRVAETQYF.

This CDR3 is CSVEALLSYNEQFF. The CDR3 coding sequence is TGCAGCGTTGAAGCATTACTCTCCTACAATGAGCAGTTCTTC. The V call is TRBV29-1, the J call TRBJ2-1; D remains ambiguous. This CDR3 contains 14 residues. Germline CDR1 is SQVTM and CDR2 is ANQGSEA. Trimming stripped 1 base from V and 0 bases from J, with 7 bases between.

The chain is built from TRBV5-8 and TRBJ2-3, with 10 nucleotides matching TRBD2. Germline V lookup: CDR1 SGHTS, CDR2 YDEGEE. The CDR3 sequence is 15 residues long. The V gene end was trimmed by 6 bases and the J gene end by 0 bases; junction bases not matched to a gene: 4. CDR3: CASNPSGRSTDTQYF. The CDR3 DNA follows: TGTGCCAGCAACCCTAGCGGGAGAAGCACAGATACGCAGTATTTT.

The rearrangement links TRBV5-1 to TRBJ2-7; a weak D match, TRBD2 (6 bases). CDR1 SGHRS and CDR2 YFSETQ come from the germline V gene. V was clipped by 0 bases and J by 1 base, with 14 bases between them. The CDR3 totals 16 residues. CDR3 nucleotide sequence: TGCGCCAGCAGCTTGGCCGAGAGCGGGTTGTCCTACGAGCAGTACTTC. The encoded protein is CASSLAESGLSYEQYF.

This clone has a handful of counts. The V gene is TRBV18, the J gene TRBJ1-5, with 7 nucleotides matching TRBD1. Germline V gene lookup returns CDR1 KGHSH and CDR2 LQKENI. Trimming removed 3 bases from V and 6 bases from J; junction bases left unmatched: 2. The CDR3 is 13 amino acids. The CDR3 sequence is CASSPRGRQPQHF. The CDR3 bases are TGTGCCAGCTCACCGAGGGGGCGTCAGCCCCAGCATTTT.

This chain connects TRBV3-1 (or the pseudogene TRBV3-2) to TRBJ2-1, with 8 bases aligning to TRBD2. Germline CDR1 is LGHDT and CDR2 is YNNKEL (reference sequence). This CDR3 comprises 15 residues. V dropped 0 bases and J dropped 10; count of bases not matched to a gene: 8. In DNA, the CDR3 is TGTGCCAGCAGCCAAGATCTAGCGGGCCTCAGGGAGCAGTTCTTC. Its translation is CASSQDLAGLREQFF.

V gene TRBV24-1 combines with J gene TRBJ2-1; TRBD1 agrees at 12 bases. The CDR3 totals 17 residues. With 1 base clipped from V and 6 bases from J, the junction kept 6 bases outside the gene matches. Germline assignment: CDR1 KGHDR and CDR2 SFDVKD. DNA of the CDR3: TGTGCCACCAGTGATTTAGCGGGACAGGGGGCGCTCAATGAGCAGTTCTTC. As protein: CATSDLAGQGALNEQFF.

The chain employs TRBV7-2 and TRBJ1-4; 7 bases match TRBD1. V dropped 4 bases and J dropped 3; count of bases not matched to a gene: 5. Germline CDR1 and CDR2: SGHTA and FQGNSA. The CDR3 totals 15 residues. CDR3 region: CASSSLGQSNEKLFF. The CDR3 coding sequence is TGTGCCAGCAGCTCCCTGGGACAGTCTAATGAAAAACTGTTTTTT.

The genes are TRBV20-1 and TRBJ2-1, with D maybe TRBD1 (6 bases). Per germline, CDR1 DFQATT and CDR2 SNEGSKA (reference sequence). This CDR3 is built from 16 residues. V was clipped by 3 bases and J by 7 bases, with 22 bases between them. The CDR3 coding sequence is TGCAGTGCTAGTAGTTACCTAACAGGGTACCGGAATGAGCAGTTCTTC. It translates to CSASSYLTGYRNEQFF.

This chain connects TRBV27 to TRBJ2-1; 12 bases fit TRBD2. The germline CDR1 and CDR2 sequences are MNHEY and SMNVEV (reference sequence). V gave up 5 bases and J gave up 8 bases; unmatched junction bases: 7. CDR3 length: 15 amino acids. Written as DNA, the CDR3 is TGTGCCAGCAGTCGGACTAGCGGGATAAGCGATGAGCAGTTCTTC. Protein: CASSRTSGISDEQFF.

The CDR3 protein is CASSQDLQTNQPQHF. The DNA for the CDR3 is TGTGCCAGCAGCCAAGATCTACAGACCAATCAGCCCCAGCATTTT. The rearrangement links TRBV3-1 (or the pseudogene TRBV3-2) to TRBJ1-5; no definite D call. The germline gives CDR1 LGHDT, CDR2 YNNKEL (reference sequence). The CDR3 runs 15 residues. V gave up 0 bases and J gave up 3 bases, with 9 bases separating them.

There are many counts of this clone. J is TRBJ1-6 and V is TRBV7-9, with D tentatively TRBD1 (5 bases). The CDR3 is 15 amino acids. The germline V and J ends were trimmed by 5 bases and 7 bases, with 15 bases remaining between them. Per the germline V gene, CDR1 is SEHNR and CDR2 is FQNEAQ (reference sequence). The CDR3 loop is CASSPPQTENSPLHF. DNA of the CDR3: TGTGCCAGCAGCCCCCCACAGACAGAGAATTCACCCCTCCACTTT.

The V call is TRBV19, the J call TRBJ1-1; 9 bases are a match to TRBD1. The CDR3 has 18 residues. Germline V CDR1 and CDR2: LNHDA, SQIVND (reference sequence). The V and J ends lost 0 bases and 5 bases, in that order; junction bases with no gene match: 13. The CDR3 DNA sequence: TGTGCCAGTAGTATAGATCGCGGGACAGGGCGTTTGGGGACTGAAGCTTTCTTT. As protein: CASSIDRGTGRLGTEAFF. The full variable domain, completed using reference TRBV19 and TRBJ1-1, is DGGITQSPKYLFRKEGQNVTLSCEQNLNHDAMYWYRQDPGQGLRLIYYSQIVNDFQKGDIAEGYSVSREKKESFPLTVTSAQKNPTAFYLCASSIDRGTGRLGTEAFFGQGTRLTVV.

This sequence joins TRBV9 and TRBJ1-3; no reliable D call. The CDR3 totals 15 residues. The V gene lost 3 bases and the J gene lost 1 base, with 11 bases spanning the gap. Germline CDR1 SGDLS, CDR2 YYNGEE. The CDR3 reads CASSASSRSGNTIYF. The DNA of the CDR3 is TGTGCCAGCAGCGCCTCAAGCCGATCTGGAAACACCATATATTTT.

The chain uses TRBV19 and TRBJ1-2, with 7 positions matching TRBD1. Germline CDR1 LNHDA, CDR2 SQIVND (reference sequence). This CDR3 is built from 14 residues. Trimming at V came to 3 bases and at J to 4 bases, leaving 5 bases not matched to a gene. The chain's CDR3 is CASSMKGALYGYTF. In DNA form, the CDR3 reads TGTGCCAGTAGTATGAAGGGGGCACTCTATGGCTACACCTTC.

This chain joins TRBV6-5 and TRBJ2-1; 11 bases are shared with TRBD2. Losses at the gene ends were 6 bases for V and 10 bases for J; bases not matched to a gene: 5. The CDR3 loop spans 13 amino acids. Germline V gives CDR1 MNHEY, CDR2 SVGAGI. The CDR3 DNA is TGTGCCAGCAGGACTTGGACTAGCGGGGAGCAGTTCTTC. Translated: CASRTWTSGEQFF.

The chain employs TRBV19 and TRBJ1-2; D uncertain. The length of the CDR3 is 15 residues. CDR1 LNHDA and CDR2 SQIVND come from the germline V gene (reference sequence). Deletions cut 3 bases from V and 0 bases from J, with 11 bases between. CDR3 in DNA: TGTGCCAGTAGTATTTCAGGAAATACTAACTATGGCTACACCTTC. Protein product: CASSISGNTNYGYTF.

V gene TRBV12-5 combines with J gene TRBJ2-1; possible D gene TRBD1, 5 bases. Trimming removed 1 base from V and 0 bases from J, with 7 bases in between. This CDR3 contains 15 residues. Germline CDR1 is LGHNT and CDR2 is FRNRAP. The DNA for the CDR3 is TGTGCTAGTGGTTTGGGACAGTCCTCCTACAATGAGCAGTTCTTC. It is translated as CASGLGQSSYNEQFF.

The J gene is TRBJ1-2, the V gene TRBV7-9; D ambiguous. V lost 3 bases to trimming and J lost 8 bases, with 13 bases between them. The CDR3 consists of 13 residues. Germline CDR1 is SEHNR and CDR2 is FQNEAQ (reference sequence). CDR3 in DNA: TGTGCCAGCAGCTTCGCCGACTTAAGGGGCTACACCTTC. Encoded protein: CASSFADLRGYTF.

The chain links TRBV2 to TRBJ2-7, with 9 bases aligning to TRBD2. The CDR3 has 16 residues. The V segment lost 6 bases and the J segment 0 bases; nucleotides outside the gene matches: 9. Germline loops: CDR1 SNHLY, CDR2 FYNNEI. Here the CDR3 DNA reads TGTGCCAGCAGCCCTGGACTAGCGTCGAGCTCCTACGAGCAGTACTTC. Protein sequence: CASSPGLASSSYEQYF.

The chain couples TRBV7-9 to TRBJ2-7; 7 nucleotides agree with TRBD1. Germline V gives CDR1 SEHNR, CDR2 FQNEAQ (reference sequence). There are 15 residues in the CDR3. V dropped 3 bases and J dropped 0; count of bases not matched to a gene: 5. CDR3 region: CASSFPGQFSYEQYF. CDR3 nucleotide sequence: TGTGCCAGCAGCTTCCCGGGACAGTTCTCCTACGAGCAGTACTTC.

V and J are TRBV9 and TRBJ2-7; 7 bases map to TRBD1. Germline CDR1 is SGDLS and CDR2 is YYNGEE. Unmatched junction bases numbered 4, after V lost 4 bases and J lost 0 bases. The CDR3 runs to 14 residues. The CDR3 DNA follows: TGTGCCAGCAGCCCATGGGACAGCTCCTACGAGCAGTACTTC. Translated: CASSPWDSSYEQYF.

The gene calls are TRBV13 and TRBJ1-1; no clear D gene. This CDR3 contains 13 residues. Germline-derived CDR1 and CDR2 are PRHDT and FYEKMQ (reference sequence). The V and J ends lost 1 base and 4 bases respectively, with 7 bases between them. CDR3 region: CASSLEGSTEAFF. CDR3 coding DNA: TGTGCCAGCAGCTTAGAAGGGAGCACTGAAGCTTTCTTT.

V is TRBV5-8 and J is TRBJ1-2, with 9 positions matching TRBD1. The V and J ends lost 4 bases and 7 bases, in that order; junction bases with no gene match: 14. The V gene's germline CDR1 is SGHTS and CDR2 YDEGEE. This CDR3 is built from 16 residues. The CDR3 sequence is CASSPGLDRGRGGYTF. DNA of the CDR3: TGTGCCAGCAGCCCCGGTCTGGACAGGGGAAGGGGTGGCTACACCTTC.

The chain links TRBV27 to TRBJ2-3; 12 bases fit TRBD1. CDR1 and CDR2 (germline): MNHEY, SMNVEV (reference sequence). V shed 5 bases and J 4 bases; nucleotides not matched to a gene: 7. The CDR3 sequence is 16 residues long. CDR3 protein: CASSPSGTGGPDTQYF. The CDR3 region has the DNA TGTGCCAGCAGTCCCTCCGGGACAGGGGGCCCAGATACGCAGTATTTT.

The chain couples TRBV27 to TRBJ1-1; D call uncertain. Trimming shortened V by 1 base and J by 1 base, and 4 bases separated the two germline ends. The CDR3 is 13 amino acids. CDR1 and CDR2 from the germline V gene are MNHEY and SMNVEV (reference sequence). CDR3 loop: CASSLYRNTEAFF. CDR3 in DNA: TGTGCCAGCAGTTTATACAGGAACACTGAAGCTTTCTTT.